A single sample is the source of the 9 T cell receptor beta chains below, sequenced in a study of blood T cells in healthy people across ages. PCR was performed a second time for 7 to 11 cycles using a sample-barcoded 5' primer and a J-beta primer mix. TCRdb re-called the 5' RACE reads through MiXCR, storing one row per CDR3 protein. The sample includes around 800,000 distinct CDR3 sequences, under 80% of them seen just once. The source material was blood. The source of these receptors is a man younger than 45 in good health.

The rearrangement joins TRBV27 to TRBJ2-4; 12 bases line up with TRBD1. V lost 4 bases, J lost 13 bases, and 14 bases stayed unmatched. The germline V gene encodes CDR1 MNHEY and CDR2 SMNVEV (reference sequence). This CDR3 has 16 amino acids. The CDR3 loop reads CASSSPRDRGLHEQYF. In nucleotides, the CDR3 is TGTGCCAGCAGTTCGCCCCGGGACAGGGGGCTTCATGAGCAGTACTTC.

The genes are TRBV3-1 and TRBJ2-7, with 8 bases lining up with TRBD1. This CDR3 region has 16 residues. Germline V lookup: CDR1 LGHDT, CDR2 YNNKEL (reference sequence). Trimming removed 4 bases from V and 2 bases from J; junction bases left unmatched: 10. CDR3 nucleotides: TGTGCCAGCAGCCGAGGGACAGGAGTCTGGGCCTACGAGCAGTACTTC. Translating it yields CASSRGTGVWAYEQYF.

This chain joins TRBV20-1 and TRBJ2-7; a weak D match, TRBD1 (6 bases). V lost 5 bases and J lost 3, with 14 bases in between. The CDR3 loop spans 13 amino acids. Germline values: CDR1 DFQATT, CDR2 SNEGSKA (reference sequence). As DNA, the CDR3 is TGCAGTGCTCTCGGGAAGGGGGTCTACGAGCAGTACTTC. Protein product: CSALGKGVYEQYF.

The V call is TRBV6-5, the J call TRBJ2-1; the match to TRBD1 covers 7 bases. This CDR3 is 15 amino acids long. Germline loops: CDR1 MNHEY, CDR2 SVGAGI. V dropped 6 bases and J dropped 9; count of bases not matched to a gene: 14. The CDR3, as DNA: TGTGCCAGCAGCGCCAGACAGGGTACGTTCGGTGAGCAGTTCTTC. Protein sequence: CASSARQGTFGEQFF.

This chain uses TRBV6-2 or TRBV6-3 with TRBJ2-5; 8 bases align to TRBD1. V was clipped by 5 bases and J by 11 bases; unmatched bases: 10. This CDR3 contains 13 residues. Germline V gene lookup returns CDR1 MNHEY and CDR2 SVGEGT. CDR3 sequence reads: CASSEDRVNEQYF. The CDR3 DNA follows: TGTGCCAGCAGTGAGGACAGGGTTAATGAGCAGTACTTC.

The chain employs TRBV7-2 and TRBJ2-1, with D possibly TRBD1 on 6 matching bases. CDR1 is SGHTA, CDR2 FQGNSA, per germline. Trimming removed 4 bases at V and 8 bases at J, with 15 bases between. This CDR3 has 14 residues. As DNA, the CDR3 is TGTGCCAGCAGCTACGACAGGCACAAGGATGAGCAGTTCTTC. It is translated as CASSYDRHKDEQFF.

A note on this clonotype: A much larger clone is a single base away; this may be a read error. The CDR3 coding sequence is TGCAGTGCTAGGGCTGCAGGGACAGGGGTAAATGAGCAGTACTTC. Its protein is CSARAAGTGVNEQYF. The V gene is TRBV20-1, the J gene TRBJ2-7, with TRBD1 matching over 10 bases. The V gene end was trimmed by 3 bases and the J gene end by 7 bases; junction bases not matched to a gene: 12. CDR3 length equals 15 residues. Looked up from germline, CDR1 is DFQATT and CDR2 is SNEGSKA (reference sequence).

V usage is TRBV3-1 and J usage is TRBJ2-1, with D unresolved. Trimming cost V 0 bases and J 4 bases, with 13 bases left between them. Germline CDR1 and CDR2: LGHDT and YNNKEL (reference sequence). This CDR3 is built from 16 residues. The CDR3 spells CASSQEKYILYNEQFF. CDR3 in DNA: TGTGCCAGCAGCCAAGAGAAGTATATTTTGTACAATGAGCAGTTCTTC.

V usage is TRBV7-8 and J usage is TRBJ1-5; possible D gene TRBD1, 6 bases. Germline assignment: CDR1 SGHVS and CDR2 FQNEAQ. CDR3 size: 14 residues. The ends were cut back, 7 bases at V and 11 bases at J, with 21 bases in the middle. CDR3 amino acids: CASTQEGGGRTQHF. As DNA, the CDR3 is TGTGCCAGCACCCAAGAGGGGGGAGGTAGAACCCAGCATTTT.